These 15 T cell receptor beta chains share one sample of origin, sequenced in a study of cytomegalovirus exposure and HLA in healthy donors. PCR primers comprised 60 Vbeta and 13 Jbeta primers. This table comes from immunoSEQ multiplex PCR, and its TCRdb copy is limited to in-frame clones, with some not included. The repertoire holds some 89,000 clones, with under 85% as singletons. The sequenced sample consisted of PBMCs. These receptors all come from a middle-aged woman in good health and CMV-seropositive.

J is TRBJ2-3 and V is TRBV7-9; D may be TRBD2 (6 bases). Germline loops: CDR1 SEHNR, CDR2 FQNEAQ (reference sequence). This CDR3 region has 16 residues. V dropped 3 bases and J dropped 4 bases, with 17 bases sitting between them. Here the CDR3 DNA reads TGTGCCAGCAGCTTGTGGCTAAGCCGGGAGTCAGATACGCAGTATTTT. Translated: CASSLWLSRESDTQYF.

This chain links TRBV6-1 with TRBJ2-5; TRBD2 aligns across 14 bases. CDR3 length: 15 amino acids. Germline loops: CDR1 MNHNS, CDR2 SASEGT. J lost 4 bases, V lost 7 bases, and 5 bases had no gene match. CDR3 bases: TGTGCCAGCAACGGACTAGCGGGAGGCTCAGAGACCCAGTACTTC. This sequence encodes CASNGLAGGSETQYF.

The V gene is TRBV6-1, the J gene TRBJ2-7; D uncertain. CDR1 is MNHNS, CDR2 SASEGT, per germline. Trimming shortened V by 7 bases and J by 7 bases, and 17 bases separated the two germline ends. The CDR3 length is 13 residues. CDR3: CASKLARLREQYF. As DNA, the CDR3 is TGTGCCAGCAAGTTGGCTAGGCTTCGGGAGCAGTACTTC.

The CDR3 DNA is TGTGCCAGCTCAGCACAGGGAGGGGACACTGAAGCTTTCTTT. Translation: CASSAQGGDTEAFF. The rearrangement links TRBV18 to TRBJ1-1; possible D gene TRBD1, 6 bases. The germline CDR1 and CDR2 sequences are KGHSH and LQKENI. V lost 5 bases to trimming and J lost 3 bases, with 13 bases between them. The CDR3 runs 14 residues.

The chain couples TRBV18 to TRBJ2-3, with 7 bases lining up with TRBD2. J was trimmed by 2 bases and V by 0 bases; bases with no gene match: 2. The CDR3 is 15 amino acids. Looked up from germline, CDR1 is KGHSH and CDR2 is LQKENI. CDR3 sequence reads: CASSPPLAATDTQYF. CDR3 sequence (DNA): TGTGCCAGCTCACCACCCCTAGCGGCCACAGATACGCAGTATTTT.

This clone was seen more than once but under ten times. This chain joins TRBV6-4 and TRBJ1-1; 7 bases match TRBD1. Trimming took 5 bases from V and 2 from J; bases not matched to a gene: 5. There are 14 residues in the CDR3. Per germline, CDR1 MRHNA and CDR2 SNTAGT. CDR3 loop: CASSYGTANTEAFF. CDR3 in DNA: TGTGCCAGCAGTTACGGGACAGCCAACACTGAAGCTTTCTTT.

The J gene is TRBJ2-7, the V gene TRBV7-6; D might be TRBD2 (8 bases). The CDR3 is 18 amino acids. The ends were cut back, 1 base at V and 3 bases at J, with 22 bases in the middle. Germline values: CDR1 SGHVS, CDR2 FNYEAQ. The CDR3 DNA reads TGTGCCAGCAGCTTAGAACAGGGGACCGCGGGGGGATTCTACGAGCAGTACTTC. This translates into CASSLEQGTAGGFYEQYF.

The gene calls are TRBV2 and TRBJ2-2, with D possibly TRBD2 on 5 matching bases. CDR1 and CDR2 (germline): SNHLY, FYNNEI. This CDR3 has 17 amino acids. V was clipped by 5 bases and J by 3 bases, with 19 bases between them. This CDR3 reads CASSYYLRVPDTGELFF. CDR3 nucleotides: TGTGCCAGCAGTTATTACCTGAGGGTGCCGGACACCGGGGAGCTGTTTTTT.

The chain links TRBV15 to TRBJ2-7; 11 nucleotides agree with TRBD2. Per germline, CDR1 LNHNV and CDR2 YYDKDF (reference sequence). The V and J ends lost 1 base and 4 bases, in that order; junction bases with no gene match: 15. The CDR3 sequence is 19 residues long. DNA of the CDR3: TGTGCCACCAGCAGAGTGGCAGGGCCTAAACTAGCGGGAGTGTACGAGCAGTACTTC. Translation gives CATSRVAGPKLAGVYEQYF.

The chain recombines TRBV28 with TRBJ2-1; 11 bases agree with TRBD2. CDR1 and CDR2 (germline): MDHEN, SYDVKM. The trim removed 6 bases at V and 8 bases at J, leaving 9 bases unmatched. This CDR3 region has 15 residues. The chain's CDR3 is CASSQTGTSGDEQFF. DNA of the CDR3: TGTGCCAGCAGCCAAACCGGGACTAGCGGCGATGAGCAGTTCTTC.

The chain uses TRBV9 and TRBJ1-2; D ambiguous. The V gene's germline CDR1 is SGDLS and CDR2 YYNGEE. V was cut by 4 bases and J by 3 bases, with 16 bases left in between. The CDR3 has 15 residues. The CDR3 region is CASSPNSHPDYGYTF. In DNA form, the CDR3 reads TGTGCCAGCAGCCCCAACAGTCACCCCGACTATGGCTACACCTTC.

The V gene is TRBV4-2, the J gene TRBJ1-4, with D hard to call. Germline-derived CDR1 and CDR2 are LGHNA and YNFKEQ. This CDR3 contains 14 residues. V was cut by 0 bases and J by 8 bases, with 10 bases left in between. Here the CDR3 reads CASSQEAPKEKLFF. CDR3 in DNA: TGTGCCAGCAGCCAAGAGGCCCCGAAGGAAAAACTGTTTTTT.

The chain employs TRBV6-6 and TRBJ2-7; maybe TRBD1 (6 bases). The V and J ends lost 5 bases and 1 base respectively, with 12 bases between them. The CDR3 contains 14 residues. CDR1 and CDR2 from the germline V gene are MNHNY and SVGAGI (reference sequence). DNA of the CDR3: TGTGCCAGCAGTCTCAAGCAGGGGTCCTACGAGCAGTACTTC. Protein: CASSLKQGSYEQYF.

The V gene is TRBV5-1, the J gene TRBJ2-3, with a weak D call TRBD1 (5 bases). The CDR3 length is 13 residues. V lost 4 bases and J 5 bases, leaving 11 bases between the germline ends. Looked up from germline, CDR1 is SGHRS and CDR2 is YFSETQ. CDR3 nucleotide sequence: TGCGCCAGCAGCACAGGTAACCTAGATACGCAGTATTTT. It is translated as CASSTGNLDTQYF.

The chain employs TRBV6-5 and TRBJ1-6; 9 bases are a match to TRBD1. Germline V CDR1 and CDR2: MNHEY, SVGAGI. Trimming took 2 bases from V and 5 from J; bases not matched to a gene: 4. The length of the CDR3 is 16 residues. The CDR3 region has the DNA TGTGCCAGCAGTTACGCGGGACAGGGTAATAATTCACCCCTCCACTTT. This encodes CASSYAGQGNNSPLHF.